This is a list of T cell receptor beta chains from one sample in a study of monozygotic twins with inflammatory bowel disease. TCRdb derives one entry per CDR3 protein from the 5' RACE reads, leaving out DNA. In total, the table holds more than 300,000 distinct CDR3 sequences. The sequencing input was blood. The source of these receptors is a human donor with ulcerative colitis or Crohn's disease, or a healthy co-twin of an affected twin (not recorded which). The CDR3 runs from the conserved cysteine through the conserved F or W.

TRBV7-2	TRBJ1-5	CASSLVSAGRELPQHF
TRBV20-1	TRBJ2-2	CSARDRKGSGELFF
TRBV20-1	TRBJ2-7	CSARSSQGYEQYF
TRBV5-1	TRBJ1-3	CASSRGRDRRDTIYF
TRBV15	TRBJ2-5	CATSRDQGRGETQYF
TRBV29-1	TRBJ2-3	CSVAEGTSIDTQYF
TRBV5-1	TRBJ2-3	CASSRTGPGLAGRRTDTQYF
TRBV12-3/TRBV12-4	TRBJ1-5	CASSLPGQPQRF
TRBV7-2	TRBJ2-4	CASSLGGGKKNIQYF
TRBV7-9	TRBJ1-1	CASSLEGTHPNTEAFF
TRBV5-1	TRBJ2-7	CASSPTPGHYEQYF
TRBV7-9	TRBJ2-3	CASGRVLADTQYF
TRBV7-9	TRBJ1-5	CASSSGDRRNQPQHF
TRBV5-4	TRBJ2-7	CASSNRGGTYEQYF
TRBV7-9	TRBJ2-3	CASSPPGASTDTQYF
TRBV7-9	TRBJ1-6	CASSLQSSPLHF
TRBV7-9	TRBJ1-4	CASSYRENEKLFF
TRBV7-8	TRBJ2-3	CASSLPRAGDTQYF
TRBV4-1	TRBJ2-1	CASSQVPRKDEQFF
TRBV27	TRBJ1-6	CASSTDWGNSPLHF
TRBV24-1	TRBJ2-7	CATSKGLPPLEQYF
TRBV12-3/TRBV12-4	TRBJ1-6	CASSLLRDASRSPLHF
TRBV7-9	TRBJ2-3	CASSLSRPEDTQYF